This TCR beta chain derives from a study of T cells after yellow fever vaccination. Study-level findings and limits: At 96% for CD4 and 88% for CD8, most primary-vaccination clones showed up again after the booster.

Trimming took off 4 bases at V and 14 bases at J, with 15 bases between the two ends. The CDR3 covers 13 residues. Germline V lookup: CDR1 MGHRA, CDR2 YSYEKL. This clonotype has just a few counts. What it binds is unknown. TCRdb independently ran MiXCR on the 5' RACE reads; one entry per CDR3 protein. The top ten clones hold 43% of a sample with 120,000 or so distinct CDR3 sequences, approximately 16% of them seen once. This receptor was identified in a man between 18 and 29 years old who received the YFV17D yellow fever vaccine. J is TRBJ1-6 and V is TRBV4-1, with D unresolved. This material consisted of CD8+ T cells sorted from PBMCs, taken 5 days after the yellow fever booster vaccination. The CDR3 sequence: CASSPAGLAALHF. The CDR3 bases are TGCGCCAGCAGCCCAGCGGGGTTGGCGGCCCTCCACTTT.